This T cell receptor (beta chain) appears in the sequencing data of a study of blood T cell repertoires in COVID-19. Study-level background: COVID-19 samples, acute and convalescent, were from the United States, Italy and Spain. PBMCs, B-cell-depleted T cells, or T cells provided the cDNA or gDNA that made up the material.

In the original workflow: The authors estimated nucleated cell counts from reference gene primer amplification. TCRdb keeps only in-frame clones here, not all; method: immunoSEQ multiplex PCR. That table supplies the V and J calls and clone size; D and trimming were determined from the DNA. The sample has around 180,000 clones, approximately 90% seen once. CDR1 is MNHEY, CDR2 SMNVEV, per germline (reference sequence). The CDR3 extends over 14 amino acids. With 0 bases removed from V and 9 bases from J, the gap between germline ends came to 9 bases. The clonotype originates from a man aged 55 to 69 with acute or convalescent COVID-19. Sample: peripheral blood. V usage is TRBV27 and J usage is TRBJ1-6; no firm D call. CDR3 in amino acids: CASSLSRLGSPLHF. CDR3 nucleotides: TGTGCCAGCAGTTTATCGAGGTTGGGTTCACCCCTCCACTTT.